Below are 13 T cell receptor beta chains sequenced from a single sample in a study of blood T cell repertoires in COVID-19. Clones were sequenced by immunoSEQ multiplex PCR, and TCRdb holds only the in-frame ones, with some missing. The sample shows 55,000 to 80,000 clones, 88% of them seen only once. Source material: peripheral blood. The source is a human donor in a cohort sampled during active COVID-19.

The chain recombines TRBV2 with TRBJ1-2; D perhaps matches TRBD1 (5 bases). CDR3 length: 12 residues. Looked up from germline, CDR1 is SNHLY and CDR2 is FYNNEI. With 4 bases removed from V and 5 bases from J, the gap between germline ends came to 8 bases. The CDR3 spells CASSAGVYGYTF. CDR3 coding DNA: TGTGCCAGCAGTGCGGGGGTTTATGGCTACACCTTC. The full variable domain, its missing parts supplied by reference TRBV2 and TRBJ1-2, is EPEVTQTPSHQVTQMGQEVILRCVPISNHLYFYWYRQILGQKVEFLVSFYNNEISEKSEIFDDQFSVERPDGSNFTLKIRSTKLEDSAMYFCASSAGVYGYTFGSGTRLTVV.

The chain uses TRBV4-1 and TRBJ1-5, with D unclear. Trimming removed 3 bases from V and 7 bases from J, with 13 bases in between. This CDR3 region has 14 residues. Germline CDR1 reads MGHRA; CDR2 reads YSYEKL. CDR3 coding DNA: TGCGCCAGCAGCCACCCGGGGAAGGGACAGCCCCAGCATTTT. Protein product: CASSHPGKGQPQHF.

The DNA for the CDR3 is TGCGCCAGCACCCCCCAGGGGGCGCGGGAGACCCAGTACTTC. The encoded protein is CASTPQGARETQYF. The chain has TRBV5-1 and TRBJ2-5, with 8 bases that match TRBD1. Germline CDR1 SGHRS, CDR2 YFSETQ. The CDR3 length is 14 residues. The junction had 9 bases not matched to a gene; V was cut back by 6 bases and J by 5 bases.

The V and J genes are TRBV7-9 and TRBJ2-1, with a tentative D call TRBD2 (6 bases). The CDR3 totals 13 residues. Trimming stripped 3 bases from V and 7 bases from J, with 10 bases between. Germline CDR1 and CDR2: SEHNR and FQNEAQ (reference sequence). DNA for the CDR3: TGTGCCAGCAGCTTTGATGCGGGGAATGAGCAGTTCTTC. Protein sequence: CASSFDAGNEQFF.

Written as DNA, the CDR3 is TGTGCCAGCAGCTTGATTAGTGTAAGGGGAAAATACCAAGAGACCCAGTACTTC. It translates to CASSLISVRGKYQETQYF. V is TRBV5-6 and J is TRBJ2-5, with D perhaps matching TRBD1 (5 bases). CDR3 length: 18 amino acids. Between the trimmed V and J ends, which lost 1 base and 0 bases, there was a span of 19 bases. Germline V gene lookup returns CDR1 SGHDT and CDR2 YYEEEE.

J is TRBJ1-6 and V is TRBV5-6, with D possibly TRBD1 on 6 matching bases. CDR1 is SGHDT, CDR2 YYEEEE, per germline. Trimming removed 4 bases at V and 7 bases at J, with 15 bases between. The CDR3 contains 15 residues. Here the CDR3 reads CASSLQGLVNSPLHF. DNA of the CDR3: TGTGCCAGCAGCCTCCAGGGGCTGGTAAATTCACCCCTCCACTTT. The full variable domain, its missing parts supplied by reference TRBV5-6 and TRBJ1-6, is DAGVTQSPTHLIKTRGQQVTLRCSPKSGHDTVSWYQQALGQGPQFIFQYYEEEERQRGNFPDRFSGHQFPNYSSELNVNALLLGDSALYLCASSLQGLVNSPLHFGNGTRLTVT.

In DNA, the CDR3 is TGTGCCAGCAGCACTGGGACAGGGGGAAGAACTAATGAAAAACTGTTTTTT. It yields the protein CASSTGTGGRTNEKLFF. V and J are TRBV5-4 and TRBJ1-4; 11 nucleotides line up with TRBD1. V was pared by 4 bases and J by 1 base, with 6 bases of the junction left unmatched. The CDR3 spans 17 residues. Germline V lookup: CDR1 SGHNT, CDR2 YYREEE (reference sequence).

The chain has TRBV19 and TRBJ2-3; D is possibly TRBD2 (8 bases). This CDR3 comprises 16 residues. Germline-derived CDR1 and CDR2 are LNHDA and SQIVND (reference sequence). Trimming removed 4 bases at V and 5 bases at J, with 19 bases between. The CDR3 DNA follows: TGTGCCAGTAGTACGGTACAGGGGACTAGTAGAGATACGCAGTATTTT. It is translated as CASSTVQGTSRDTQYF.

This sequence joins TRBV4-1 and TRBJ1-4; D gene uncertain. There are 15 residues in the CDR3. Germline values: CDR1 MGHRA, CDR2 YSYEKL. The ends were cut back, 3 bases at V and 7 bases at J, with 15 bases in the middle. This chain's CDR3 is CASSQWGGRTEKLFF. CDR3 nucleotide sequence: TGCGCCAGCAGCCAGTGGGGAGGGAGGACTGAAAAACTGTTTTTT.

The CDR3 DNA reads TGTGCCAGCAGTGCCCAACAGGGACCCGCTACGGGGACCCAGTACTTC. Its translation: CASSAQQGPATGTQYF. V is TRBV27 and J is TRBJ2-5, with D perhaps matching TRBD1 (6 bases). Germline CDR1 and CDR2: MNHEY and SMNVEV (reference sequence). Trimming stripped 5 bases from V and 7 bases from J, with 23 bases between. The length of the CDR3 is 16 residues.

For the CDR3, the DNA is TGTGCCAGCAGGCCGGGACAGAACCTAAGAGATACGCAGTATTTT. Translated: CASRPGQNLRDTQYF. The V and J genes are TRBV2 and TRBJ2-3; 7 bases map to TRBD1. V lost 6 bases and J lost 5; bases outside the gene matches: 11. The CDR3 totals 15 residues. CDR1 and CDR2 (germline): SNHLY, FYNNEI. The full variable domain, rest sourced from reference TRBV2 and TRBJ2-3, is EPEVTQTPSHQVTQMGQEVILRCVPISNHLYFYWYRQILGQKVEFLVSFYNNEISEKSEIFDDQFSVERPDGSNFTLKIRSTKLEDSAMYFCASRPGQNLRDTQYFGPGTRLTVL.

The genes are TRBV28 and TRBJ1-3; D is undetermined. The CDR3 consists of 17 residues. In germline, CDR1 is MDHEN, CDR2 SYDVKM. V was pared by 1 base and J by 0 bases, with 13 bases between. The CDR3 loop reads CASSLSSQARSGNTIYF. CDR3 coding DNA: TGTGCCAGCAGTTTATCGAGTCAGGCTCGCTCTGGAAACACCATATATTTT.

V gene TRBV5-5 combines with J gene TRBJ1-2; 7 bases line up with TRBD1. The J segment lost 8 bases and the V segment lost 4 bases, leaving 5 bases of the junction unmatched. Germline V gene lookup returns CDR1 SGHKS and CDR2 YYEKEE (reference sequence). The CDR3 consists of 12 residues. The CDR3 here is CASSVTTGGYTF. The CDR3 DNA sequence: TGTGCCAGCAGCGTAACGACAGGGGGCTACACCTTC.